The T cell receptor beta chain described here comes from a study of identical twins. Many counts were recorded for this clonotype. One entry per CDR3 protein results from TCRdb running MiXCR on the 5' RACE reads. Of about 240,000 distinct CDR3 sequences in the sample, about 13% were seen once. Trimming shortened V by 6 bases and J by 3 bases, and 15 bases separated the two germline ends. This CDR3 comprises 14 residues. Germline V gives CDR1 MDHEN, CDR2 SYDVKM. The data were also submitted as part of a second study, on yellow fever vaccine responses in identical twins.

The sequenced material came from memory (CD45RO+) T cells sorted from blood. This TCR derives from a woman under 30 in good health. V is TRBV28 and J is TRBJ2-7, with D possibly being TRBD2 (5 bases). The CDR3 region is CASSSPGRGYEQYF. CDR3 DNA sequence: TGTGCCAGCAGCTCCCCCGGACGGGGCTACGAGCAGTACTTC. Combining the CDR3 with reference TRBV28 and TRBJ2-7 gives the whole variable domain DVKVTQSSRYLVKRTGEKVFLECVQDMDHENMFWYRQDPGLGLRLIYFSYDVKMKEKGDIPEGYSVSREKKERFSLILESASTNQTSMYLCASSSPGRGYEQYFGPGTRLTVT.